Following are 10 T cell receptor beta chains from one sample sequenced in a study of PD-1 blockade in mismatch repair-deficient tumors. TCRdb's copy holds only in-frame clones and misses some; the assay was immunoSEQ multiplex PCR. The sample includes 25,000 to 30,000 clones, about 88% seen only once; the top ten take approximately 3%. Sequencing used PBMCs, obtained before pembrolizumab treatment. The receptors shown here come from an adult with mismatch repair-deficient cancer.

The chain combines TRBV27 with TRBJ2-1; a possible D gene is TRBD2 (5 bases). The V gene's germline CDR1 is MNHEY and CDR2 SMNVEV (reference sequence). The CDR3 contains 16 residues. Trimming cost V 2 bases and J 5 bases, with 16 bases left between them. The CDR3 nucleotides read TGTGCCAGCAGTTTACTGGTTACTAGAAAGAACAATGAGCAGTTCTTC. This codes for CASSLLVTRKNNEQFF.

The count of this clone is one. The junction departs from the called germline gene at one end, perhaps through a read error. V gene TRBV10-3 combines with J gene TRBJ1-3; perhaps TRBD1 as D (5 bases). From germline, CDR1 is ENHRY and CDR2 SYGVKD. This CDR3 spans 16 amino acids. CDR3 DNA sequence: TGTGCCATCAGCCCGAGGCAGGGTGTCTCTAGAAACACCATATATTTT. It specifies CAISPRQGVSRNTIYF.

The J gene is TRBJ2-7, the V gene TRBV5-6; 12 bases line up with TRBD2. The ends lost 0 bases at V and 2 bases at J; junction bases unmatched: 0. CDR3 length: 15 residues. Looked up from germline, CDR1 is SGHDT and CDR2 is YYEEEE. Here the CDR3 reads CASSLGLAGAYEQYF. The CDR3 nucleotides are TGTGCCAGCAGCTTGGGACTAGCGGGGGCCTACGAGCAGTACTTC.

The CDR3 DNA is TGCGCCAGCAGCTTGGCTAACCGGGAGACCCAGTACTTC. Its translation: CASSLANRETQYF. V usage is TRBV5-1 and J usage is TRBJ2-5; D unresolved. The CDR3 has 13 residues. The germline CDR1 and CDR2 sequences are SGHRS and YFSETQ. Trimming left V 0 bases short and J 5 bases short, with 8 bases between.

The chain's CDR3 is CASSPQGGGGSPLHF. The DNA of the CDR3 is TGTGCCAGCAGTCCCCAAGGGGGGGGAGGATCACCCCTCCACTTT. The chain links TRBV28 to TRBJ1-6; a possible D gene is TRBD1 (6 bases). The CDR3 is made up of 15 amino acids. Germline CDR1 MDHEN, CDR2 SYDVKM. V lost 5 bases and J lost 10, with 18 bases in between.

The V and J genes are TRBV28 and TRBJ1-1; D is possibly TRBD1 (5 bases). Trimming removed 7 bases from V and 4 bases from J, with 16 bases in between. Germline lookup yields CDR1 MDHEN and CDR2 SYDVKM. This CDR3 is built from 14 residues. CDR3 in amino acids: CASNWGEGATEAFF. DNA of the CDR3: TGTGCCAGCAACTGGGGGGAAGGCGCCACTGAAGCTTTCTTT.

V is TRBV2 and J is TRBJ2-1, with TRBD2 matching 13 bases. Germline lookup yields CDR1 SNHLY and CDR2 FYNNEI. V shed 9 bases and J 6 bases; nucleotides not matched to a gene: 2. The CDR3 totals 13 residues. CDR3 amino acids: CARRTSGSNEQFF. The CDR3, as DNA: TGTGCCAGAAGGACTAGCGGGAGCAATGAGCAGTTCTTC.

This clone was seen once. V gene TRBV6-5 combines with J gene TRBJ1-2; D not resolved. The CDR3 has 15 amino acids. Trimming removed 2 bases at V and 0 bases at J, with 10 bases between. Germline assignment: CDR1 MNHEY and CDR2 SVGAGI. The CDR3: CASSYSAEANYGYTF. The CDR3 nucleotides read TGTGCCAGCAGTTACAGCGCGGAAGCTAACTATGGCTACACCTTC.

This chain joins TRBV27 and TRBJ2-3; 11 bases fit TRBD2. V lost 6 bases, J lost 3 bases, and 8 bases stayed unmatched. CDR3 length: 16 amino acids. The germline V gene has CDR1 MNHEY and CDR2 SMNVEV (reference sequence). The CDR3 loop is CASRITSGGSTDTQYF. As DNA, the CDR3 is TGTGCCAGCAGGATAACTAGCGGGGGATCAACAGATACGCAGTATTTT.

The chain links TRBV14 to TRBJ2-3, with 8 bases fitting TRBD2. This CDR3 is built from 15 residues. Trimming cost V 6 bases and J 3 bases; bases outside gene matches: 8. Germline V lookup: CDR1 SGHDN, CDR2 FVKESK. CDR3 in amino acids: CASSLAGLSTDTQYF. As DNA, the CDR3 is TGTGCCAGCAGTCTAGCGGGTCTTAGTACAGATACGCAGTATTTT.